The 25 T cell receptor beta chains below all came from one sample that was sequenced in a study of response to subunit inactivated influenza vaccine. Using its own MiXCR run on the RT-PCR reads, TCRdb lists one record per CDR3 protein. In the table there are around 480,000 distinct CDR3 sequences, approximately 11% of which are singletons. Source: PBMCs from blood, taken roughly 6 weeks after vaccination. Every receptor here comes from a man aged 50 to 59 who received an inactivated influenza vaccine.

This clonotype was counted between two and nine times. The chain recombines TRBV15 with TRBJ1-1, with D hard to call. V gave up 5 bases and J gave up 0 bases, with 10 bases separating them. The V gene's germline CDR1 is LNHNV and CDR2 YYDKDF (reference sequence). The CDR3 is made up of 14 amino acids. CDR3 nucleotides: TGTGCCACCAGCCCCCAAAGGGTGAACACTGAAGCTTTCTTT. The encoded protein is CATSPQRVNTEAFF.

A few counts support this clonotype. The V and J genes are TRBV4-1 and TRBJ1-4; D is unclear. The CDR3 runs to 16 residues. Trimming shortened V by 0 bases and J by 8 bases, and 16 bases separated the two germline ends. The V gene's germline CDR1 is MGHRA and CDR2 YSYEKL. CDR3 protein: CASSQEGSTLPEKLFF. Written as DNA, the CDR3 is TGCGCCAGCAGCCAAGAAGGGTCGACCTTGCCAGAAAAACTGTTTTTT.

The chain uses TRBV5-5 and TRBJ2-2; 10 bases agree with TRBD1. Germline V gene data show CDR1 as SGHKS and CDR2 as YYEKEE (reference sequence). The CDR3 sequence is 14 residues long. V trimming: 3 bases; J trimming: 7 bases; junction bases outside the gene matches: 3. Written as DNA, the CDR3 is TGTGCCAGCAGCTGGGGACAGGGGAGCGGGGAGCTGTTTTTT. Protein product: CASSWGQGSGELFF.

The genes are TRBV15 and TRBJ2-5; 9 bases align to TRBD1. CDR1 and CDR2 from the germline V gene are LNHNV and YYDKDF (reference sequence). This CDR3 has 16 residues. V dropped 6 bases and J dropped 5; count of bases not matched to a gene: 13. The CDR3 is CATSTAEGQGLETQYF. The CDR3 nucleotides read TGTGCCACCAGTACCGCGGAGGGACAGGGTTTGGAGACCCAGTACTTC.

The sample holds a few counts of this clonotype. The CDR3 DNA reads as TGTGCCAGTCGGAGCACGGTAAGCTCCTACGAGCAGTACTTC. Translating gives CASRSTVSSYEQYF. J is TRBJ2-7 and V is TRBV6-1; D is ambiguous. Looked up from germline, CDR1 is MNHNS and CDR2 is SASEGT. The length of the CDR3 is 14 residues. Trimming cost V 9 bases and J 0 bases, with 15 bases left between them.

This clonotype was counted between two and nine times. The chain has TRBV20-1 and TRBJ2-2; 12 bases match TRBD2. There are 17 residues in the CDR3. With V trimmed by 3 bases and J by 0 bases, 5 bases remained unmatched. The germline CDR1 and CDR2 sequences are DFQATT and SNEGSKA (reference sequence). Here the CDR3 reads CSARRLAGATNTGELFF. The CDR3 coding sequence is TGCAGTGCTAGGCGACTAGCGGGAGCAACGAACACCGGGGAGCTGTTTTTT.

This clonotype was counted a few times. This chain links TRBV2 with TRBJ2-1; no clear D gene. Looked up from germline, CDR1 is SNHLY and CDR2 is FYNNEI. This CDR3 is 13 amino acids long. V gave up 5 bases and J gave up 6 bases, with 11 bases separating them. The CDR3 nucleotides read TGTGCCAGCAGTATATATCAGTCCAATGAGCAGTTCTTC. Amino acids: CASSIYQSNEQFF.

This clonotype was counted a few times. The J gene is TRBJ2-1, the V gene TRBV5-1, with 7 positions matching TRBD1. The V gene end was trimmed by 4 bases and the J gene end by 6 bases; junction bases not matched to a gene: 7. The CDR3 has 14 amino acids. The germline gives CDR1 SGHRS, CDR2 YFSETQ. The CDR3: CASSVLQGSNEQFF. The CDR3 bases are TGCGCCAGCAGCGTACTACAGGGGAGCAATGAGCAGTTCTTC.

The CDR3 sequence: CASSLTRTTLFGEKLFF. Written as DNA, the CDR3 is TGTGCCAGCAGTTTAACCCGGACGACACTTTTCGGCGAAAAACTGTTTTTT. V usage is TRBV12-3 or TRBV12-4 and J usage is TRBJ1-4, with D hard to call. Deletions cut 2 bases from V and 8 bases from J, with 21 bases between. This CDR3 has 17 residues.

This clonotype was seen a handful of times. V is TRBV10-3 and J is TRBJ1-2; D unclear. Germline CDR1 reads ENHRY; CDR2 reads SYGVKD. The CDR3 runs 15 residues. The V end lost 3 bases, the J end lost 3 bases, and 14 bases lay between the germline ends. The CDR3 nucleotides read TGTGCCATCAGTGATCGGACCGGGTCCTACTATGGCTACACCTTC. It specifies CAISDRTGSYYGYTF.

This clonotype was picked up a small number of times. The V gene is TRBV10-1, the J gene TRBJ2-3, with a possible D match to TRBD2 (6 bases). This CDR3 region has 19 residues. Trimming shortened V by 4 bases and J by 0 bases, and 23 bases separated the two germline ends. CDR1 and CDR2 (germline): WNHNN, SYGVQD (reference sequence). The CDR3 DNA sequence: TGCGCCAGCAGTGCGAGGAGGGAGGTGGTAGCACCTAGCACAGATACGCAGTATTTT. It translates to CASSARREVVAPSTDTQYF.

CDR3 residues: CASSPVGSAATGELFF. The CDR3 region has the DNA TGTGCCAGCAGCCCAGTGGGGAGCGCGGCCACCGGGGAGCTGTTTTTT. V gene TRBV27 combines with J gene TRBJ2-2; a possible D gene is TRBD2 (5 bases). Trimming removed 6 bases from V and 4 bases from J, with 18 bases in between. The CDR3 totals 16 residues. Germline V gives CDR1 MNHEY, CDR2 SMNVEV (reference sequence).

In this sample, this clonotype turned up a few times. This sequence joins TRBV29-1 and TRBJ2-6; D unresolved. CDR1 is SQVTM, CDR2 ANQGSEA, per germline. V shed 4 bases and J shed 5 bases, with 12 bases lying between them. The CDR3 has 14 residues. For the CDR3, the DNA is TGCAGCGTTGTAACGGGCCACAGGGCCAACGTCCTGACTTTC. It codes for CSVVTGHRANVLTF.

The chain carries TRBV18 and TRBJ2-7; 8 bases map to TRBD2. The trim removed 2 bases at V and 4 bases at J, leaving 4 bases unmatched. Germline V gene lookup returns CDR1 KGHSH and CDR2 LQKENI. The CDR3 consists of 14 residues. CDR3 region: CASSPGGGPYEQYF. For the CDR3, the DNA is TGTGCCAGCTCACCAGGCGGGGGGCCGTACGAGCAGTACTTC.

The J gene is TRBJ2-6, the V gene TRBV4-1; D is perhaps TRBD2 (6 bases). The CDR3 contains 18 residues. V was cut by 0 bases and J by 12 bases, with 24 bases left in between. Germline values: CDR1 MGHRA, CDR2 YSYEKL. CDR3 nucleotides: TGCGCCAGCAGCCAAGAGGAGGGGTTGTGGTCAGGTTCTCCCGTCCTGACTTTC. It specifies CASSQEEGLWSGSPVLTF.

This clonotype was seen more than once but under ten times. The chain recombines TRBV4-2 with TRBJ2-7; 7 bases align to TRBD2. The CDR3 length is 14 residues. V shed 1 base, J shed 3 bases, and the junction held 3 bases outside the gene matches. Germline loops: CDR1 LGHNA, CDR2 YNFKEQ. The CDR3: CASSQGGGLYEQYF. For the CDR3, the DNA is TGTGCCAGCAGCCAAGGCGGGGGACTCTACGAGCAGTACTTC.

This clonotype was observed a handful of times. V gene TRBV28 combines with J gene TRBJ2-3; TRBD1 matches at 7 bases. The V segment lost 5 bases and the J segment 3 bases; nucleotides outside the gene matches: 17. The CDR3 covers 18 residues. Germline values: CDR1 MDHEN, CDR2 SYDVKM. The CDR3 coding sequence is TGTGCCAGCAGTCCCCTGACTTCAGGGGGAAAGAGGACAGATACGCAGTATTTT. Its translation: CASSPLTSGGKRTDTQYF.

There are many counts of this clonotype. The genes are TRBV7-2 and TRBJ2-7; TRBD2 is a possible D gene (5 bases). CDR1 is SGHTA, CDR2 FQGNSA, per germline. Trimming stripped 5 bases from V and 8 bases from J, with 19 bases between. The CDR3 totals 14 residues. The CDR3 nucleotides read TGTGCCAGCAGCCCCGGCCGGGAATACTCCAAGCAGTACTTC. Its protein is CASSPGREYSKQYF.

This clonotype was recorded a few times. The chain has TRBV11-2 and TRBJ2-1; 10 bases line up with TRBD2. J gave up 4 bases and V 1 base, and 13 bases lay outside the gene matches. The CDR3 runs to 19 residues. The germline V gene has CDR1 SGHAT and CDR2 FQNNGV. The CDR3 loop is CASSLVGPAGGLRYNEQFF. CDR3 DNA sequence: TGTGCCAGCAGCTTAGTTGGCCCAGCGGGGGGGCTGAGGTACAATGAGCAGTTCTTC.

This clonotype was counted a few times. V usage is TRBV7-2 and J usage is TRBJ2-7; TRBD1 agrees at 7 bases. Germline V gene sequence: CDR1 SGHTA, CDR2 FQGNSA. With 1 base clipped from V and 6 bases from J, the junction kept 3 bases outside the gene matches. The length of the CDR3 is 13 residues. The CDR3 nucleotides read TGTGCCAGCAGCTTAGTGGCAGGGGGCGAGCAGTACTTC. The encoded protein is CASSLVAGGEQYF.

Only a few counts were recorded for this clonotype. The gene calls are TRBV20-1 and TRBJ2-3; 7 nucleotides match TRBD2. The CDR3 is 14 amino acids. J was trimmed by 11 bases and V by 1 base; bases with no gene match: 12. Germline-derived CDR1 and CDR2 are DFQATT and SNEGSKA (reference sequence). The CDR3 nucleotides read TGCAGTGCTAGAGGGACTAGTGACGCCATGGTGCAGTATTTT. Translation: CSARGTSDAMVQYF.

This clonotype was seen repeatedly, ten times or more. The chain uses TRBV12-3 or TRBV12-4 and TRBJ2-5, with TRBD1 as a possible D gene (6 bases). V shed 6 bases and J shed 2 bases, with 16 bases lying between them. CDR3 length: 15 residues. The CDR3 DNA is TGTGCCAGCAGCCCCTGGGGGCCCTCACAAGAGACCCAGTACTTC. Translated, it gives CASSPWGPSQETQYF.

The J gene is TRBJ1-2, the V gene TRBV5-5; 7 positions match TRBD1. Germline V gene sequence: CDR1 SGHKS, CDR2 YYEKEE (reference sequence). V was pared by 0 bases and J by 4 bases, with 9 bases of the junction left unmatched. The CDR3 has 16 residues. The CDR3 DNA is TGTGCCAGCAGCTTGGACATCGGACAGGCGGCCTATGGCTACACCTTC. It translates to CASSLDIGQAAYGYTF.

This clonotype came up a few times. The rearrangement joins TRBV7-9 to TRBJ1-1, with TRBD1 matching over 9 bases. This CDR3 spans 17 amino acids. The germline gives CDR1 SEHNR, CDR2 FQNEAQ (reference sequence). V lost 5 bases, J lost 4 bases, and 14 bases stayed unmatched. CDR3 DNA: TGTGCCAGCAGCCCCTGGGTGGACAGGGGCCGAAGCACTGAAGCTTTCTTT. Translating it yields CASSPWVDRGRSTEAFF.

This clonotype has only a few counts. The chain couples TRBV13 to TRBJ2-1, with a possible D match to TRBD1 (6 bases). V was clipped by 5 bases and J by 2 bases, with 16 bases between them. This CDR3 contains 16 residues. Germline V gene data show CDR1 as PRHDT and CDR2 as FYEKMQ (reference sequence). This chain's CDR3 is CASSKPTGWAYNEQFF. CDR3 sequence (DNA): TGTGCCAGCAGCAAACCGACAGGTTGGGCCTACAATGAGCAGTTCTTC.